This entry lists 10 T cell receptor beta chains sequenced from one sample in a study of post-analysis software for immune sequencing data. Study-wide results and limits: Four or five TRBV segments were more frequent in patients than controls; TRBV5-6, TRBV5-1 and TRBV20-1 belonged to this group.

Each TCR beta cDNA library carried unique molecular identifiers. Each CDR3 protein gets one entry after TCRdb re-called the PCR reads with MiXCR. The table includes about half a million distinct CDR3 sequences, 45% detected once. Their antigen targets remain unknown. The sequencing input was blood. The source of these receptors is a girl aged 10-17 years with multiple sclerosis.

The rearrangement links TRBV7-2 to TRBJ1-1; D is unclear. The CDR3 sequence is 13 residues long. Germline values: CDR1 SGHTA, CDR2 FQGNSA. Trimming pared 6 bases from V and 0 bases from J, leaving 8 bases between. Here the CDR3 DNA reads TGTGCCAGCAGGCAGGCGATGAACACTGAAGCTTTCTTT. This encodes CASRQAMNTEAFF.

The CDR3 reads CASRKTGYGYTF. In DNA form, the CDR3 reads TGTGCCAGCAGGAAGACAGGGTATGGCTACACCTTC. The chain links TRBV6-1 to TRBJ1-2, with 7 bases matching TRBD1. From germline, CDR1 is MNHNS and CDR2 SASEGT. This CDR3 is 12 amino acids long. V was pared by 6 bases and J by 5 bases, with 3 bases of the junction left unmatched.

A note on this clonotype: A junction boundary mismatches the germline segment, possibly from a read error. The V call is TRBV6-5, the J call TRBJ2-1; the D is unclear. This CDR3 contains 15 residues. Germline V gene sequence: CDR1 MNHEY, CDR2 SVGAGI. The DNA of the CDR3 is TGTGCCAGCAGCCCGAGCGCCAGCTCCTACAGTGAGCAGTTCTTC. It yields the protein CASSPSASSYSEQFF.

The chain uses TRBV7-9 and TRBJ1-2; TRBD1 is a possible D gene (5 bases). CDR1 SEHNR and CDR2 FQNEAQ come from the germline V gene (reference sequence). V was pared by 4 bases and J by 1 base, with 13 bases between. This CDR3 comprises 15 residues. The CDR3 DNA reads TGTGCCAGCAGCTCCTGGGACTTACTTAACTATGGCTACACCTTC. Its protein is CASSSWDLLNYGYTF.

This rearrangement joins TRBV7-2 to TRBJ2-3; TRBD2 matches 14 bases. Per germline, CDR1 SGHTA and CDR2 FQGNSA. The V and J ends lost 3 bases and 3 bases, in that order; junction bases with no gene match: 8. CDR3 size: 18 residues. The CDR3 coding sequence is TGTGCCAGCAGCTTGTACTCGGGACTAGCGGGAGTAACAGATACGCAGTATTTT. This gives the protein CASSLYSGLAGVTDTQYF.

The genes are TRBV12-3 or TRBV12-4 and TRBJ2-1; no firm D call. CDR3 length: 12 residues. The germline V and J ends were trimmed by 8 bases and 2 bases, with 7 bases remaining between them. The CDR3 here is CASGPAYNEQFF. The CDR3 region has the DNA TGTGCCAGCGGGCCGGCCTACAATGAGCAGTTCTTC.

This clonotype was seen just once. As DNA, the CDR3 is TGTGCCAGCAGATACATGCGGGGTTCTGAAGCTTTCTTT. Its protein product is CASRYMRGSEAFF. The chain joins TRBV6-5 to TRBJ1-1; D unclear. The CDR3 has 13 residues. The germline V gene encodes CDR1 MNHEY and CDR2 SVGAGI. V was trimmed by 6 bases and J by 6 bases, leaving 14 bases between them.

The chain carries TRBV28 and TRBJ2-7; possibly TRBD1 for D (5 bases). This CDR3 is built from 15 residues. The V end was cut by 11 bases, the J end by 2 bases, with 22 bases between. Per germline, CDR1 MDHEN and CDR2 SYDVKM. CDR3 residues: CAYHPGGALPYEQYF. Written as DNA, the CDR3 is TGTGCCTACCACCCTGGTGGGGCCCTACCCTACGAGCAGTACTTC. The full variable domain, with the rest looked up from reference TRBV28 and TRBJ2-7, is DVKVTQSSRYLVKRTGEKVFLECVQDMDHENMFWYRQDPGLGLRLIYFSYDVKMKEKGDIPEGYSVSREKKERFSLILESASTNQTSMYLCAYHPGGALPYEQYFGPGTRLTVT.

This clonotype has only a few counts. The J gene is TRBJ2-7, the V gene TRBV6-1, with D unresolved. Germline CDR1 is MNHNS and CDR2 is SASEGT. V shed 4 bases and J shed 3 bases, with 16 bases lying between them. The CDR3 is 15 amino acids. CDR3 nucleotide sequence: TGTGCCAGCAGTGCAACATCGTCCTCAGTCTACGAGCAGTACTTC. It encodes CASSATSSSVYEQYF.

A single count supports this clonotype. The CDR3 reads CSVGWAGGEGEQFF. In DNA, the CDR3 is TGCAGCGTTGGGTGGGCAGGGGGCGAGGGTGAGCAGTTCTTC. V is TRBV29-1 and J is TRBJ2-1; 8 bases fit TRBD1. Germline CDR1 SQVTM, CDR2 ANQGSEA. V lost 4 bases, J lost 9 bases, and 11 bases stayed unmatched. The CDR3 sequence is 14 residues long.